The 32 T cell receptor beta chains reported below all come from one sample, sequenced in a study of T cell responses to AZD1222 COVID-19 vaccine. The table came from immunoSEQ multiplex PCR; TCRdb's copy has only in-frame clones and leaves some out. Of under 200,000 clones in the sample, roughly 88% were seen once. This specimen consisted of peripheral blood, obtained 28 days after the second AZD1222 dose. The receptors here all came from an adult who received the AZD1222 COVID-19 vaccine.

The V gene is TRBV6-5, the J gene TRBJ2-7; TRBD2 might be the D (6 bases). In germline, CDR1 is MNHEY, CDR2 SVGAGI. Trimming stripped 2 bases from V and 3 bases from J, with 8 bases between. This CDR3 spans 13 amino acids. The CDR3 bases are TGTGCCAGCAGTTACGCGGGGTACTACGAGCAGTACTTC. This translates into CASSYAGYYEQYF.

This sequence joins TRBV6-5 and TRBJ2-1; possible D gene TRBD1, 5 bases. The CDR3 extends over 13 amino acids. From germline, CDR1 is MNHEY and CDR2 SVGAGI. V was trimmed by 6 bases and J by 12 bases, leaving 18 bases between them. Written as DNA, the CDR3 is TGTGCCAGCAGCCCCACGCTCCATAGGGGGCAGTTCTTC. Translation gives CASSPTLHRGQFF.

This chain connects TRBV29-1 to TRBJ1-2, with TRBD1 matching 10 bases. CDR3 size: 12 residues. The trim removed 7 bases at V and 4 bases at J, leaving 3 bases unmatched. In germline, CDR1 is SQVTM, CDR2 ANQGSEA. The CDR3 DNA reads as TGCAGCGGGTGGACAGGGGGCTATGGCTACACCTTC. It is translated as CSGWTGGYGYTF.

This sequence joins TRBV14 and TRBJ2-1, with 9 bases matching TRBD2. This CDR3 spans 18 amino acids. The germline V gene encodes CDR1 SGHDN and CDR2 FVKESK. Losses at the gene ends were 1 base for V and 4 bases for J; bases not matched to a gene: 11. In nucleotides, the CDR3 is TGTGCCAGCAGCCAAGCGGGACTAGCACTCAGCCGTTACAATGAGCAGTTCTTC. Encoded protein: CASSQAGLALSRYNEQFF.

The V call is TRBV5-1, the J call TRBJ1-6, with D uncertain. Germline lookup yields CDR1 SGHRS and CDR2 YFSETQ. CDR3 length: 15 amino acids. V dropped 0 bases and J dropped 9 bases, with 13 bases sitting between them. CDR3 sequence (DNA): TGCGCCAGCAGCTTGGCAACTCAGGATACTTCACCCCTCCACTTT. Amino acid sequence: CASSLATQDTSPLHF.

This chain joins TRBV4-2 and TRBJ2-7; 9 bases agree with TRBD2. Losses at the gene ends were 0 bases for V and 0 bases for J; bases not matched to a gene: 9. Germline V gene data show CDR1 as LGHNA and CDR2 as YNFKEQ. The CDR3 covers 18 residues. The CDR3 sequence: CASSQDSLAGAISYEQYF. The CDR3 coding sequence is TGTGCCAGCAGCCAAGATTCATTAGCGGGGGCGATCTCCTACGAGCAGTACTTC.

The rearrangement joins TRBV6-5 to TRBJ1-2; 9 bases map to TRBD1. J lost 4 bases, V lost 2 bases, and 2 bases had no gene match. In germline, CDR1 is MNHEY, CDR2 SVGAGI. This CDR3 is 14 amino acids long. CDR3 sequence (DNA): TGTGCCAGCAGTTACGGACAGGGGATCTATGGCTACACCTTC. Translated, it gives CASSYGQGIYGYTF.

J is TRBJ1-1 and V is TRBV29-1, with D unclear. The CDR3 is made up of 12 amino acids. Trimming shortened V by 2 bases and J by 0 bases, and 4 bases separated the two germline ends. The germline V gene has CDR1 SQVTM and CDR2 ANQGSEA. The chain's CDR3 is CSVEQVNTEAFF. The DNA for the CDR3 is TGCAGCGTTGAACAGGTGAACACTGAAGCTTTCTTT.

The chain couples TRBV7-3 to TRBJ1-2; 10 nucleotides match TRBD1. This CDR3 has 15 residues. CDR1 and CDR2 from the germline V gene are SGHTA and FQGTGA. J was trimmed by 8 bases and V by 5 bases; bases with no gene match: 11. CDR3 region: CASSLTGGAGGGYTF. DNA of the CDR3: TGTGCCAGCAGCCTGACAGGGGGCGCGGGAGGCGGCTACACCTTC.

This rearrangement joins TRBV30 to TRBJ2-7; 8 nucleotides align to TRBD1. Germline V CDR1 and CDR2: GTSNPN, SVGIG (reference sequence). The ends lost 7 bases at V and 1 base at J; junction bases unmatched: 6. This CDR3 spans 13 amino acids. CDR3 sequence: CALRDRLSYEQYF. In DNA, the CDR3 is TGTGCCTTGAGGGACAGGCTATCCTACGAGCAGTACTTC.

The chain couples TRBV4-3 to TRBJ1-2; TRBD1 might be the D (5 bases). Germline loops: CDR1 LGHNA, CDR2 YSLEER. Trimming removed 0 bases from V and 6 bases from J, with 17 bases in between. The CDR3 has 16 amino acids. The CDR3, as DNA: TGCGCCAGCAGCCAAGACCGGGGGGAGACGGGAGATGGCTACACCTTC. It specifies CASSQDRGETGDGYTF.

The gene calls are TRBV18 and TRBJ2-7; 7 bases match TRBD1. The V segment lost 6 bases and the J segment 4 bases; nucleotides outside the gene matches: 6. Germline CDR1 KGHSH, CDR2 LQKENI. The CDR3 consists of 13 residues. The CDR3 loop reads CASSAGGKYEQYF. The CDR3 coding sequence is TGTGCCAGCTCGGCAGGGGGAAAATACGAGCAGTACTTC.

The CDR3 nucleotides read TGTGCCAGCAGCTTGGGGGTGGGGGGTCAAGAGACCCAGTACTTC. It yields the protein CASSLGVGGQETQYF. The V gene is TRBV5-4, the J gene TRBJ2-5; TRBD2 might be the D (6 bases). V lost 0 bases and J lost 2, with 11 bases in between. Germline CDR1 is SGHNT and CDR2 is YYREEE (reference sequence). This CDR3 comprises 15 residues.

This clone was detected a few times. This chain connects TRBV3-1 (or the pseudogene TRBV3-2) to TRBJ1-5; the D gene is possibly TRBD1 (5 bases). V was clipped by 11 bases and J by 2 bases, with 13 bases between them. The CDR3 covers 13 residues. Germline-derived CDR1 and CDR2 are LGHDT and YNNKEL (reference sequence). The CDR3 is CAAGSRGNQPQHF. The CDR3 DNA reads as TGTGCCGCCGGGTCCAGGGGCAATCAGCCCCAGCATTTT.

Only a few counts were recorded for this clone. The V gene is TRBV12-3 or TRBV12-4, the J gene TRBJ1-2; no definite D call. The CDR3 contains 13 residues. The V gene lost 3 bases and the J gene lost 5 bases, with 10 bases spanning the gap. In DNA, the CDR3 is TGTGCCAGCAGTTTCCGGGAACTTTATGGCTACACCTTC. Translated, it gives CASSFRELYGYTF.

V and J are TRBV28 and TRBJ1-1; 8 nucleotides agree with TRBD1. The CDR3 is 15 amino acids. V gave up 3 bases and J gave up 7 bases; unmatched junction bases: 10. Germline-derived CDR1 and CDR2 are MDHEN and SYDVKM. This chain's CDR3 is CASSLVGRDRSEAFF. In nucleotides, the CDR3 is TGTGCCAGCAGTTTGGTGGGTCGGGACAGGAGTGAAGCTTTCTTT.

This clone was recorded once. The V and J genes are TRBV7-9 and TRBJ2-5; 7 nucleotides agree with TRBD1. CDR1 is SEHNR and CDR2 is FQNEAQ in the germline V gene (reference sequence). The CDR3 sequence is 14 residues long. The junction had 5 bases not matched to a gene; V was cut back by 4 bases and J by 3 bases. Written as DNA, the CDR3 is TGTGCCAGCAGCTCATTGGGACAGAAAGAGACCCAGTACTTC. Translated: CASSSLGQKETQYF. The variable domain in full, with the rest retrieved from reference TRBV7-9 and TRBJ2-5, is DTGVSQNPRHKITKRGQNVTFRCDPISEHNRLYWYRQTLGQGPEFLTYFQNEAQLEKSRLLSDRFSAERPKGSFSTLEIQRTEQGDSAMYLCASSSLGQKETQYFGPGTRLLVL.

This CDR3 is CASRGQGASGELFF. The CDR3 DNA is TGTGCCAGCAGGGGACAGGGGGCGAGCGGGGAGCTGTTTTTT. V gene TRBV2 combines with J gene TRBJ2-2, with 12 nucleotides matching TRBD1. There are 14 residues in the CDR3. Germline-derived CDR1 and CDR2 are SNHLY and FYNNEI. The V gene end was trimmed by 6 bases and the J gene end by 7 bases; junction bases not matched to a gene: 3. The full variable domain, completed using reference TRBV2 and TRBJ2-2, is EPEVTQTPSHQVTQMGQEVILRCVPISNHLYFYWYRQILGQKVEFLVSFYNNEISEKSEIFDDQFSVERPDGSNFTLKIRSTKLEDSAMYFCASRGQGASGELFFGEGSRLTVL.

This clone came up once. J is TRBJ1-1 and V is TRBV6-4, with TRBD1 identical over 8 bases. Trimming at V came to 5 bases and at J to 5 bases, leaving 4 bases not matched to a gene. The CDR3 extends over 13 amino acids. Germline CDR1 and CDR2: MRHNA and SNTAGT. The CDR3 reads CASSITGGTEAFF. CDR3 bases: TGTGCCAGCAGTATTACAGGGGGAACTGAAGCTTTCTTT.

This chain connects TRBV11-2 to TRBJ1-6, with a tentative D call TRBD1 (6 bases). This CDR3 comprises 17 residues. Trimming cost V 7 bases and J 7 bases, with 23 bases left between them. CDR1 SGHAT and CDR2 FQNNGV come from the germline V gene. CDR3 in amino acids: CASTHGRGGSLNSPLHF. The CDR3 DNA follows: TGTGCCAGCACCCATGGTAGGGGGGGCTCGCTAAATTCACCCCTCCACTTT.

CDR3 sequence reads: CASRAQGLFGETQYF. The CDR3 DNA reads TGTGCCAGCAGAGCTCAGGGACTCTTTGGGGAGACCCAGTACTTC. V usage is TRBV27 and J usage is TRBJ2-5; a weak D match, TRBD2 (6 bases). The CDR3 length is 15 residues. Germline V lookup: CDR1 MNHEY, CDR2 SMNVEV (reference sequence). The V end was cut by 6 bases, the J end by 5 bases, with 19 bases between.

The V gene is TRBV7-9, the J gene TRBJ1-2; TRBD1 matches 8 bases. CDR3 length: 16 residues. Germline values: CDR1 SEHNR, CDR2 FQNEAQ (reference sequence). V dropped 7 bases and J dropped 6; count of bases not matched to a gene: 16. The CDR3 reads CASTQQDRVLLDGYTF. In DNA form, the CDR3 reads TGTGCCAGCACCCAGCAGGACAGGGTGTTATTAGATGGCTACACCTTC. The complete variable domain, with remaining parts taken from reference TRBV7-9 and TRBJ1-2, reads DTGVSQNPRHKITKRGQNVTFRCDPISEHNRLYWYRQTLGQGPEFLTYFQNEAQLEKSRLLSDRFSAERPKGSFSTLEIQRTEQGDSAMYLCASTQQDRVLLDGYTFGSGTRLTVV.

The rearrangement uses TRBV7-9 and TRBJ2-7; 7 bases line up with TRBD2. CDR3 size: 16 residues. V was clipped by 5 bases and J by 1 base; unmatched bases: 11. Looked up from germline, CDR1 is SEHNR and CDR2 is FQNEAQ (reference sequence). The CDR3 nucleotides read TGTGCCAGCAGCGGGGAGGGCGGGGTTTCTTCCTACGAGCAGTACTTC. Its translation: CASSGEGGVSSYEQYF.

This rearrangement joins TRBV7-2 to TRBJ1-2; perhaps TRBD1 as D (6 bases). Trimming cost V 5 bases and J 4 bases, with 14 bases left between them. Germline CDR1 SGHTA, CDR2 FQGNSA. The CDR3 runs to 14 residues. The DNA of the CDR3 is TGTGCCAGCAGCCCCGTATTGGGGGCCTATGGCTACACCTTC. Encoded protein: CASSPVLGAYGYTF. Together with reference TRBV7-2 and TRBJ1-2, the CDR3 gives the full variable domain: GAGVSQSPSNKVTEKGKDVELRCDPISGHTALYWYRQSLGQGLEFLIYFQGNSAPDKSGLPSDRFSAERTGGSVSTLTIQRTQQEDSAVYLCASSPVLGAYGYTFGSGTRLTVV.

The gene calls are TRBV10-3 and TRBJ1-6, with 8 bases lining up with TRBD1. Germline V gene data show CDR1 as ENHRY and CDR2 as SYGVKD. After removal of 5 bases from V and 5 bases from J, the junction contained 2 bases not matched to a gene. The CDR3 runs 14 residues. CDR3 nucleotide sequence: TGTGCCATCAGTCCGGACAGGGATAATTCACCCCTCCACTTT. It is translated as CAISPDRDNSPLHF.

This chain uses TRBV7-2 with TRBJ1-4; 10 bases line up with TRBD1. This CDR3 is 17 amino acids long. J was trimmed by 5 bases and V by 5 bases; bases with no gene match: 11. CDR1 is SGHTA and CDR2 is FQGNSA in the germline V gene. The CDR3 region has the DNA TGTGCCAGCAGCCCCACCCTAGACAGGGGGCGGAATGAAAAACTGTTTTTT. Protein product: CASSPTLDRGRNEKLFF. Full variable domain (rest looked up from reference TRBV7-2 and TRBJ1-4): GAGVSQSPSNKVTEKGKDVELRCDPISGHTALYWYRQSLGQGLEFLIYFQGNSAPDKSGLPSDRFSAERTGGSVSTLTIQRTQQEDSAVYLCASSPTLDRGRNEKLFFGSGTQLSVL.

The chain employs TRBV2 and TRBJ2-4; no reliable D call. The germline gives CDR1 SNHLY, CDR2 FYNNEI. Trimming stripped 8 bases from V and 0 bases from J, with 11 bases between. This CDR3 contains 14 residues. As DNA, the CDR3 is TGTGCCAGCGGCCCCGAAGGAGCCAAAAACATTCAGTACTTC. Encoded protein: CASGPEGAKNIQYF.

This chain uses TRBV30 with TRBJ1-1; D call uncertain. The CDR3 sequence is 15 residues long. Germline assignment: CDR1 GTSNPN and CDR2 SVGIG (reference sequence). Trimming took 1 base from V and 1 from J, leaving 13 bases between them. The CDR3 DNA reads as TGTGCCTGGAGTGCTCCGAGAGCGGCGAACACTGAAGCTTTCTTT. Its translation: CAWSAPRAANTEAFF.

This clone has just a few counts. The rearrangement joins TRBV5-6 to TRBJ1-1; a possible D gene is TRBD1 (5 bases). Germline loops: CDR1 SGHDT, CDR2 YYEEEE. This CDR3 spans 15 amino acids. V gave up 7 bases and J gave up 2 bases, with 18 bases separating them. Written as DNA, the CDR3 is TGTGCCAGCGTGACCACCGGGGGAGGAAACACTGAAGCTTTCTTT. It encodes CASVTTGGGNTEAFF.

The rearrangement joins TRBV15 to TRBJ1-2; unclear D gene. The CDR3 consists of 14 residues. Germline-derived CDR1 and CDR2 are LNHNV and YYDKDF (reference sequence). V lost 1 base, J lost 4 bases, and 10 bases lay in between. The CDR3 reads CATSRGPTGYGYTF. As DNA, the CDR3 is TGTGCCACCAGCAGAGGACCGACCGGCTATGGCTACACCTTC.

The chain employs TRBV12-3 or TRBV12-4 and TRBJ2-7, with D perhaps TRBD1 (5 bases). The length of the CDR3 is 12 residues. With 6 bases removed from V and 7 bases from J, the gap between germline ends came to 13 bases. This chain's CDR3 is CASSEQGREQYF. The DNA for the CDR3 is TGTGCCAGCAGCGAGCAGGGAAGGGAGCAGTACTTC.

The chain recombines TRBV25-1 with TRBJ2-1; D remains unclear. CDR3 length: 15 amino acids. V gave up 1 base and J gave up 2 bases, with 9 bases separating them. CDR1 and CDR2 (germline): MGHDK, SYGVNS. The DNA for the CDR3 is TGTGCCAGCAGTGAATTAGGTATGGCCTACAATGAGCAGTTCTTC. This codes for CASSELGMAYNEQFF.